What follows are 5 T cell receptor beta chains derived from one specimen sequenced in a study of cytomegalovirus exposure and HLA in healthy donors. Vbeta (60) and Jbeta (13) primers were used in the PCR. Libraries were prepared by immunoSEQ multiplex PCR; TCRdb keeps only in-frame clonotypes and omits some of them. The sample holds about 76,000 clones, 73% seen once. Sample: PBMCs. All receptors come from a woman in her thirties or forties in good health and CMV-seropositive.

The chain joins TRBV10-3 to TRBJ1-1; possibly TRBD1 for D (6 bases). This CDR3 is 12 amino acids long. Germline assignment: CDR1 ENHRY and CDR2 SYGVKD. V dropped 3 bases and J dropped 10 bases, with 12 bases sitting between them. DNA for the CDR3: TGTGCCATCAGTGATTCGGGGGGCGGAGCTTTCTTT. Translated: CAISDSGGGAFF.

This chain uses TRBV4-1 with TRBJ2-2, with D possibly TRBD2 on 6 matching bases. The CDR3 sequence is 16 residues long. Trimming stripped 1 base from V and 3 bases from J, with 12 bases between. The germline V gene encodes CDR1 MGHRA and CDR2 YSYEKL. The CDR3 loop is CASSQGVWGDTGELFF. CDR3 bases: TGCGCCAGCAGCCAAGGTGTCTGGGGGGACACCGGGGAGCTGTTTTTT.

This clone has more than one count but fewer than ten. The chain carries TRBV7-8 and TRBJ1-2, with 7 bases matching TRBD1. Germline CDR1 is SGHVS and CDR2 is FQNEAQ. V was pared by 5 bases and J by 4 bases, with 4 bases of the junction left unmatched. The CDR3 covers 13 residues. As DNA, the CDR3 is TGTGCCAGCAGCCTAGACAGGGTCTATGGCTACACCTTC. It codes for CASSLDRVYGYTF.

Relative to its sample, this clone is medium-sized. The rearrangement joins TRBV28 to TRBJ1-3; possible D gene TRBD1, 6 bases. V was clipped by 6 bases and J by 7 bases, with 13 bases between them. The germline V gene encodes CDR1 MDHEN and CDR2 SYDVKM. The CDR3 runs 13 residues. The CDR3 spells CASRAQGSNTIYF. The CDR3 DNA reads as TGTGCCAGCAGGGCACAGGGTAGCAACACCATATATTTT.

This sequence joins TRBV4-3 and TRBJ2-2; 11 positions match TRBD1. The length of the CDR3 is 17 residues. Germline V gene sequence: CDR1 LGHNA, CDR2 YSLEER. Losses at the gene ends were 4 bases for V and 9 bases for J; bases not matched to a gene: 13. The CDR3 spells CASSRRTGGFGDRELFF. The CDR3 DNA reads TGCGCCAGCAGCCGGCGGACAGGGGGCTTCGGCGACCGGGAGCTGTTTTTT.